This TCR beta chain is from a study of glioma-infiltrating T cells after dendritic cell vaccination. Documented time point: after dendritic cell vaccination, including at tumor progression/relapse. The primer mix had 60 V beta and 13 J beta primers. Here immunoSEQ multiplex PCR was the method, and the copy in TCRdb shows in-frame clones only, minus some. The sample records about 91,000 clones, about 81% being singletons. Sequenced material: blood, taken after dendritic cell vaccination. The sequence was collected from a human donor with glioblastoma.

The CDR3 region has the DNA TGTGCTAGTGCCCTGGGGGTAGCGGGTTACAATGAGCAGTTCTTC. This gives the protein CASALGVAGYNEQFF. This sequence joins TRBV12-5 and TRBJ2-1; 7 bases line up with TRBD2. From germline, CDR1 is LGHNT and CDR2 FRNRAP. The CDR3 runs to 15 residues. J was trimmed by 4 bases and V by 7 bases; bases with no gene match: 10.